Listed here are 28 T cell receptor beta chains from one sample, sequenced in a study of T cells expressing NK-cell markers. TCRdb reprocessed the 5' RACE reads and stores each CDR3 protein as one record, lacking DNA. In total, the table holds fewer than 300,000 distinct CDR3 sequences. Material: blood T cells: a sorted CD56 or NKG2C T cell subset, CD4+ or CD8+ T cells, or bulk PBMC T cells (not recorded which). The source of these receptors is a woman aged 18-69 years in good health.

The CDR3 protein is CASSPPGLGQNIQYF. The chain carries TRBV6-2 or TRBV6-3 and TRBJ2-4; the TCRdb call, TRBD2, lacks DNA for checking. This CDR3 has 15 amino acids. The germline V gene encodes CDR1 MNHEY and CDR2 SVGEGT.

This chain links TRBV4-2 with TRBJ2-1; the TCRdb call, TRBD2, lacks DNA for checking. Germline V gene lookup returns CDR1 LGHNA and CDR2 YNFKEQ. The CDR3 totals 18 residues. CDR3 loop: CASSPQGLAGGSYNEQFF.

CDR3 protein: CASSLRLSPLHF. The V gene is TRBV6-2 or TRBV6-3, the J gene TRBJ1-6. Germline CDR1 reads MNHEY; CDR2 reads SVGEGT. The CDR3 totals 12 residues.

The chain couples TRBV7-2 to TRBJ1-2; the TCRdb call, TRBD1, lacks DNA for checking. The CDR3 loop spans 16 amino acids. From germline, CDR1 is SGHTA and CDR2 FQGNSA. The CDR3 reads CASSSSGGLTNYGYTF.

This chain links TRBV5-4 with TRBJ2-5; TCRdb designates TRBD2, a call that cannot be tested without DNA. CDR1 and CDR2 (germline): SGHNT, YYREEE (reference sequence). The CDR3 has 14 amino acids. CDR3 loop: CASSFGTNQETQYF.

The chain is built from TRBV12-3 or TRBV12-4 and TRBJ1-1; TCRdb indicates TRBD1, and absent DNA this call remains unverified. CDR3 length: 13 amino acids. The CDR3: CASNQGGAMVAFF.

This chain connects TRBV12-3 or TRBV12-4 to TRBJ1-1; TCRdb names TRBD1, which stays unverified in the absence of DNA. This CDR3 region has 11 residues. Here the CDR3 reads CASSFGDEAFF.

The chain couples TRBV7-9 to TRBJ2-1; TCRdb proposes TRBD2, but this gene call is untestable without DNA. This CDR3 spans 17 amino acids. In germline, CDR1 is SEHNR, CDR2 FQNEAQ (reference sequence). The CDR3 here is CASSLSKRGLVSNEQFF.

This chain connects TRBV14 to TRBJ2-2; TCRdb calls TRBD2, which cannot be checked without DNA. Germline V gives CDR1 SGHDN, CDR2 FVKESK. The CDR3 has 14 amino acids. Here the CDR3 reads CASSQRGIAGELFF.

This chain's CDR3 is CSARAPGSGTVNYGYTF. The chain recombines TRBV20-1 with TRBJ1-2; TCRdb calls TRBD1, which cannot be checked without DNA. Germline-derived CDR1 and CDR2 are DFQATT and SNEGSKA (reference sequence). This CDR3 is built from 17 residues.

V usage is TRBV20-1 and J usage is TRBJ2-7; the D call of TRBD1 rests on TCRdb alone, since no DNA is present to check it. The CDR3 totals 14 residues. Germline loops: CDR1 DFQATT, CDR2 SNEGSKA (reference sequence). The CDR3: CSAGTLAGAYEQYF.

This chain joins TRBV12-3 or TRBV12-4 and TRBJ1-2; the D call of TRBD1 rests on TCRdb alone, since no DNA is present to check it. The CDR3 spans 13 residues. This CDR3 reads CASSLYQGDGYTF.

This chain connects TRBV7-2 to TRBJ2-7; the TCRdb call, TRBD1, lacks DNA for checking. Germline V gene data show CDR1 as SGHTA and CDR2 as FQGNSA. CDR3 length equals 15 residues. The CDR3 reads CASSSGQGFTYEQYF.

V gene TRBV20-1 combines with J gene TRBJ2-7. From germline, CDR1 is DFQATT and CDR2 SNEGSKA (reference sequence). The CDR3 is 14 amino acids. The CDR3 here is CSRGTIAGLYEQYF.

The chain combines TRBV12-3 or TRBV12-4 with TRBJ1-1; TCRdb's D call of TRBD1 is untestable without DNA. The CDR3 length is 14 residues. The CDR3 reads CASSTRVGETEAFF.

The rearrangement uses TRBV4-3 and TRBJ2-1; with no DNA, the TCRdb D assignment of TRBD1 cannot be verified. CDR1 is LGHNA and CDR2 is YSLEER in the germline V gene. The CDR3 has 19 amino acids. This chain's CDR3 is CASSQDSDRGWGNYNEQFF.

The chain has TRBV4-3 and TRBJ2-6; with no DNA, the TCRdb D assignment of TRBD1 cannot be verified. The CDR3 is made up of 18 amino acids. CDR1 and CDR2 (germline): LGHNA, YSLEER. The chain's CDR3 is CASSQKQGVHSGANVLTF.

This chain joins TRBV4-3 and TRBJ2-3; TCRdb picks TRBD2, but there is no DNA to check that call. The CDR3 spans 16 residues. CDR1 LGHNA and CDR2 YSLEER come from the germline V gene. This CDR3 is CASSQEREKRTDTQYF.

The V call is TRBV29-1, the J call TRBJ1-1. The CDR3 is made up of 13 amino acids. The germline gives CDR1 SQVTM, CDR2 ANQGSEA. CDR3 protein: CSVLGRWAGRAFF.

The gene calls are TRBV11-2 and TRBJ1-6; TCRdb calls TRBD1, which cannot be checked without DNA. The CDR3 has 17 amino acids. The germline CDR1 and CDR2 sequences are SGHAT and FQNNGV. CDR3 residues: CASSLGPVQGWDSPLHF.

V and J are TRBV27 and TRBJ1-6; the D call from TCRdb, TRBD1, cannot be confirmed without DNA. The CDR3 is made up of 15 amino acids. Germline-derived CDR1 and CDR2 are MNHEY and SMNVEV (reference sequence). This CDR3 is CASTTGGAYNSPLHF.

The chain employs TRBV20-1 and TRBJ2-3; TCRdb's D call of TRBD1 is untestable without DNA. This CDR3 region has 15 residues. Germline V gene data show CDR1 as DFQATT and CDR2 as SNEGSKA (reference sequence). The CDR3 region is CSSPPGTASTDTQYF.

The chain combines TRBV22-1 with TRBJ1-3; checking the TCRdb D call of TRBD1 is not possible without DNA. TRBV22-1 counts as a pseudogene. CDR3 length: 17 amino acids. The CDR3 sequence: CPGSARWGGPSGNTIYF.

The CDR3 region is CASGSSLETQYF. V and J are TRBV5-1 and TRBJ2-5; the TCRdb call, TRBD2, lacks DNA for checking. CDR1 and CDR2 (germline): SGHRS, YFSETQ. The CDR3 has 12 amino acids.

V is TRBV19 and J is TRBJ2-1; TCRdb designates TRBD1, a call that cannot be tested without DNA. The CDR3 sequence is 13 residues long. Germline CDR1 and CDR2: LNHDA and SQIVND (reference sequence). The CDR3 reads CARRQGAYNEQFF. The variable domain in full, with the rest retrieved from reference TRBV19 and TRBJ2-1, is DGGITQSPKYLFRKEGQNVTLSCEQNLNHDAMYWYRQDPGQGLRLIYYSQIVNDFQKGDIAEGYSVSREKKESFPLTVTSAQKNPTAFYLCARRQGAYNEQFFGPGTRLTVL.

The chain links TRBV4-3 to TRBJ1-3. The CDR3 consists of 16 residues. Germline values: CDR1 LGHNA, CDR2 YSLEER. The CDR3 region is CASSQDTQRTGNTIYF.

The chain uses TRBV18 and TRBJ2-1. The CDR3 consists of 16 residues. Germline loops: CDR1 KGHSH, CDR2 LQKENI. The CDR3 region is CASSPLNGGIYNEQFF.

The chain is built from TRBV28 and TRBJ1-2; the TCRdb D gene call, TRBD1, has no DNA to confirm it. The CDR3 length is 14 residues. The germline gives CDR1 MDHEN, CDR2 SYDVKM. CDR3 amino acids: CASSFWGPNYGYTF.